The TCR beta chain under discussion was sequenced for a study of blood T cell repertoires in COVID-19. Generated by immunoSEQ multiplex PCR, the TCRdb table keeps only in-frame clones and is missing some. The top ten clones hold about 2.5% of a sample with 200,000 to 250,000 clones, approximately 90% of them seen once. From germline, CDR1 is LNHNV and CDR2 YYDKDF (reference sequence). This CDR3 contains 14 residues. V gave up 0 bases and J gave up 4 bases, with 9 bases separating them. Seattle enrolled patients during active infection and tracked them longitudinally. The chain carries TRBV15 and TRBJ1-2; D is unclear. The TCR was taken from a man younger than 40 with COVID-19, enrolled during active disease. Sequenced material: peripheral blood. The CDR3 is CATSREAGIYGYTF. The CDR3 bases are TGTGCCACCAGCAGAGAGGCGGGTATCTATGGCTACACCTTC.